This T cell receptor (beta chain) came from a study of blood T cell repertoires in COVID-19. Study-level background: COVID-19 samples, acute and convalescent, were from the United States, Italy and Spain. From T cells, B-cell-depleted T cells, or PBMCs came the material, which was cDNA or gDNA.

Germline values: CDR1 KGHSH, CDR2 LQKENI. This CDR3 comprises 15 residues. V gave up 6 bases and J gave up 0 bases, with 15 bases separating them. TCRdb's copy holds only in-frame clones and misses some; the assay was immunoSEQ multiplex PCR. The sample holds 300,000 to 350,000 clones, about 89% seen once. Specimen: peripheral blood. This receptor was obtained from a woman between 50 and 59 years old with COVID-19, enrolled during active disease. This rearrangement joins TRBV18 to TRBJ2-7; D is possibly TRBD1 (7 bases). DNA of the CDR3: TGTGCCAGCTCTCCCCAGGGGGGCGGCTCCTACGAGCAGTACTTC. Residues: CASSPQGGGSYEQYF.